The next 10 T cell receptor beta chains were all read from a single sample in a study of cytomegalovirus exposure and HLA in healthy donors. PCR used 60 Vbeta primers and 13 Jbeta primers. Sequencing was performed with immunoSEQ multiplex PCR; in TCRdb, only in-frame clones are kept and a portion is missing. The table lists about 160,000 clones, 75% of them singletons. Sequencing input: PBMCs. The receptors stem from a woman aged 50 to 60 in good health and CMV-seropositive.

CDR3 in DNA: TGCGCCAGCAGCTTGGGTTCTTCAGGGAAGTACGAGCAGTACTTC. Its protein is CASSLGSSGKYEQYF. This chain joins TRBV5-1 and TRBJ2-7; maybe TRBD1 (5 bases). With 0 bases removed from V and 4 bases from J, the gap between germline ends came to 14 bases. CDR3 length: 15 residues. Germline V lookup: CDR1 SGHRS, CDR2 YFSETQ. The whole variable domain, filled in from reference TRBV5-1 and TRBJ2-7, reads KAGVTQTPRYLIKTRGQQVTLSCSPISGHRSVSWYQQTPGQGLQFLFEYFSETQRNKGNFPGRFSGRQFSNSRSEMNVSTLELGDSALYLCASSLGSSGKYEQYFGPGTRLTVT.

About this clone itself: One junction end disagrees with the germline gene, perhaps due to a read error. This chain links TRBV5-6 with TRBJ1-6; tentatively, D is TRBD1 (6 bases). The CDR3 consists of 14 residues. Germline loops: CDR1 SGHDT, CDR2 YYEEEE. The CDR3 is CASSPPGTTDPPHF. CDR3 DNA: TGTGCCAGCAGCCCTCCCGGGACAACCGACCCCCCCCACTTT.

The J gene is TRBJ1-1, the V gene TRBV2; 8 nucleotides line up with TRBD1. V lost 6 bases to trimming and J lost 3 bases; unmatched junction nucleotides: 3. Looked up from germline, CDR1 is SNHLY and CDR2 is FYNNEI. The CDR3 spans 13 residues. CDR3 sequence reads: CASSSTGDTEAFF. The CDR3 nucleotides are TGTGCCAGCAGCTCGACAGGGGACACTGAAGCTTTCTTT.

The chain combines TRBV6-6 with TRBJ1-5, with D unresolved. Looked up from germline, CDR1 is MNHNY and CDR2 is SVGAGI (reference sequence). The CDR3 length is 14 residues. The V and J ends lost 2 bases and 3 bases respectively, with 8 bases between them. CDR3 loop: CASSYNNHNQPQHF. The CDR3, as DNA: TGTGCCAGCAGTTACAACAACCACAATCAGCCCCAGCATTTT.

This chain joins TRBV19 and TRBJ1-5; the match to TRBD1 covers 8 bases. With 5 bases clipped from V and 6 bases from J, the junction kept 3 bases outside the gene matches. The CDR3 has 13 amino acids. In germline, CDR1 is LNHDA, CDR2 SQIVND (reference sequence). The CDR3 spells CASSPQGGQPQHF. For the CDR3, the DNA is TGTGCCAGTAGTCCACAGGGGGGTCAGCCCCAGCATTTT.

The chain employs TRBV27 and TRBJ2-5; 14 bases are shared with TRBD2. Per the germline V gene, CDR1 is MNHEY and CDR2 is SMNVEV (reference sequence). The CDR3 consists of 19 residues. J lost 2 bases, V lost 5 bases, and 13 bases had no gene match. CDR3 amino acids: CASSPKGLAGAHLQETQYF. In nucleotides, the CDR3 is TGTGCCAGCAGTCCGAAGGGACTAGCGGGGGCCCACCTACAAGAGACCCAGTACTTC.

This rearrangement joins TRBV27 to TRBJ2-7; perhaps TRBD2 as D (6 bases). Germline values: CDR1 MNHEY, CDR2 SMNVEV (reference sequence). The germline V and J ends were trimmed by 5 bases and 0 bases, with 14 bases remaining between them. There are 15 residues in the CDR3. This CDR3 is CASSPTGSSSYEQYF. CDR3 nucleotide sequence: TGTGCCAGCAGTCCTACCGGGAGCAGCTCCTACGAGCAGTACTTC.

The chain carries TRBV25-1 and TRBJ2-1, with TRBD2 as a possible D gene (5 bases). The length of the CDR3 is 11 residues. Germline CDR1 and CDR2: MGHDK and SYGVNS. V was trimmed by 7 bases and J by 4 bases, leaving 5 bases between them. The DNA for the CDR3 is TGTGCCAGCACGGGATACAATGAGCAGTTCTTC. It is translated as CASTGYNEQFF. Using reference TRBV25-1 and TRBJ2-1 for the parts outside the CDR3, the full variable domain is EADIYQTPRYLVIGTGKKITLECSQTMGHDKMYWYQQDPGMELHLIHYSYGVNSTEKGDLSSESTVSRIRTEHFPLTLESARPSHTSQYLCASTGYNEQFFGPGTRLTVL.

V usage is TRBV7-3 and J usage is TRBJ2-1, with D tentatively TRBD2 (6 bases). This CDR3 is 15 amino acids long. V dropped 1 base and J dropped 2 bases, with 9 bases sitting between them. Germline assignment: CDR1 SGHTA and CDR2 FQGTGA. The CDR3 DNA is TGTGCCAGCAGCTTAAGTTGGGGGGCCTACAATGAGCAGTTCTTC. Its protein is CASSLSWGAYNEQFF.

The V call is TRBV11-3, the J call TRBJ2-3; 12 nucleotides match TRBD2. V shed 4 bases, J shed 5 bases, and the junction held 4 bases outside the gene matches. This CDR3 is 15 amino acids long. The V gene's germline CDR1 is SGHNT and CDR2 YENEEA. The CDR3 loop is CASSSLAGGRDTQYF. The CDR3 DNA is TGTGCCAGCAGCTCACTAGCGGGGGGTCGAGATACGCAGTATTTT.